Each of the 26 T cell receptor beta chains below was sequenced from the same sample in a study of cytomegalovirus exposure and HLA in healthy donors. The repertoire was sequenced with immunoSEQ multiplex PCR; TCRdb's copy has only in-frame clones and lacks some. The sample holds roughly 250,000 clones; roughly 86% are singletons and the top ten take 1% to 1.5%. Sequencing used PBMCs. The receptor set was obtained from a woman younger than 45 in good health and CMV-seropositive.

The chain links TRBV7-6 to TRBJ2-7; a possible D gene is TRBD1 (5 bases). Germline values: CDR1 SGHVS, CDR2 FNYEAQ. This CDR3 is 13 amino acids long. Between the trimmed V and J ends, which lost 3 bases and 3 bases, there was a span of 9 bases. Written as DNA, the CDR3 is TGTGCCAGCAGCTTGCAGGACATCTACGAGCAGTACTTC. Residues: CASSLQDIYEQYF.

The chain is built from TRBV5-1 and TRBJ2-7, with TRBD1 identical over 7 bases. The CDR3 is made up of 14 amino acids. V gave up 3 bases and J gave up 4 bases; unmatched junction bases: 7. CDR1 and CDR2 from the germline V gene are SGHRS and YFSETQ. CDR3 region: CASSSVQGVYEQYF. CDR3 DNA: TGCGCCAGCAGCTCGGTTCAGGGGGTGTACGAGCAGTACTTC. Drawing the rest from reference TRBV5-1 and TRBJ2-7, the complete variable domain is KAGVTQTPRYLIKTRGQQVTLSCSPISGHRSVSWYQQTPGQGLQFLFEYFSETQRNKGNFPGRFSGRQFSNSRSEMNVSTLELGDSALYLCASSSVQGVYEQYFGPGTRLTVT.

The V and J genes are TRBV5-8 and TRBJ2-5, with 11 bases that match TRBD1. V shed 10 bases and J 5 bases; nucleotides not matched to a gene: 1. CDR3 size: 11 residues. Germline V gene data show CDR1 as SGHTS and CDR2 as YDEGEE. The CDR3 loop is CAGDRGETQYF. CDR3 bases: TGTGCCGGGGACAGGGGGGAGACCCAGTACTTC.

The chain uses TRBV2 and TRBJ2-5; 11 nucleotides line up with TRBD2. The V and J ends lost 6 bases and 5 bases, in that order; junction bases with no gene match: 2. The CDR3 sequence is 13 residues long. The germline CDR1 and CDR2 sequences are SNHLY and FYNNEI. This CDR3 is CASSWTSGETQYF. The CDR3 coding sequence is TGTGCCAGCAGCTGGACTAGCGGGGAGACCCAGTACTTC.

The chain joins TRBV30 to TRBJ2-7; TRBD1 is a possible D gene (6 bases). Trimming removed 3 bases from V and 1 base from J, with 16 bases in between. This CDR3 is built from 15 residues. Germline loops: CDR1 GTSNPN, CDR2 SVGIG (reference sequence). CDR3 bases: TGTGCCTGGAGGTCTCTTGGGGACATTTCCTACGAGCAGTACTTC. Its protein product is CAWRSLGDISYEQYF.

J is TRBJ2-7 and V is TRBV6-1, with 9 bases matching TRBD2. The length of the CDR3 is 15 residues. The V gene's germline CDR1 is MNHNS and CDR2 SASEGT. The trim removed 3 bases at V and 2 bases at J, leaving 5 bases unmatched. In DNA, the CDR3 is TGTGCCAGCAGTGATTTAGCGGGAGCGACCTACGAGCAGTACTTC. Its translation is CASSDLAGATYEQYF.

The V call is TRBV19, the J call TRBJ1-2, with a tentative D call TRBD1 (5 bases). Trimming pared 6 bases from V and 1 base from J, leaving 9 bases between. The length of the CDR3 is 13 residues. The germline CDR1 and CDR2 sequences are LNHDA and SQIVND (reference sequence). The CDR3 DNA is TGTGCCAGTAGCCCAAGGGGTAACTATGGCTACACCTTC. Translating it yields CASSPRGNYGYTF.

The DNA for the CDR3 is TGTGCCAGCAGCCCTTGGCTAGCGGGAGTCACCCTAGGGTTCTTC. Its translation is CASSPWLAGVTLGFF. This chain joins TRBV14 and TRBJ2-1, with TRBD2 matching over 10 bases. Per germline, CDR1 SGHDN and CDR2 FVKESK. With 4 bases clipped from V and 15 bases from J, the junction kept 15 bases outside the gene matches. This CDR3 is 15 amino acids long.

This sequence joins TRBV19 and TRBJ2-7, with 7 nucleotides matching TRBD1. The V and J ends lost 4 bases and 7 bases, in that order; junction bases with no gene match: 22. The CDR3 contains 18 residues. The germline gives CDR1 LNHDA, CDR2 SQIVND (reference sequence). CDR3 DNA sequence: TGTGCCAGTAGTAACCCTGCTTCGACAGGGCGCCGGGTTGGGGAGCAGTACTTC. Its translation: CASSNPASTGRRVGEQYF.

The V and J genes are TRBV13 and TRBJ2-7, with a weak D call TRBD1 (5 bases). Germline V gene lookup returns CDR1 PRHDT and CDR2 FYEKMQ (reference sequence). Trimming took off 5 bases at V and 0 bases at J, with 11 bases between the two ends. CDR3 length equals 14 residues. The CDR3 nucleotides read TGTGCCAGCAGCGTGGGGCAGGGCTCCTACGAGCAGTACTTC. Translating gives CASSVGQGSYEQYF.

The chain couples TRBV12-5 to TRBJ2-1, with 9 bases that match TRBD1. V lost 1 base to trimming and J lost 8 bases; unmatched junction nucleotides: 9. This CDR3 contains 16 residues. Germline V gene lookup returns CDR1 LGHNT and CDR2 FRNRAP. In DNA form, the CDR3 reads TGTGCTAGTGGTTTGGACATCGGACAGGGGACCGATGAGCAGTTCTTC. Its translation: CASGLDIGQGTDEQFF. Together with reference TRBV12-5 and TRBJ2-1, the CDR3 gives the full variable domain: DARVTQTPRHKVTEMGQEVTMRCQPILGHNTVFWYRQTMMQGLELLAYFRNRAPLDDSGMPKDRFSAEMPDATLATLKIQPSEPRDSAVYFCASGLDIGQGTDEQFFGPGTRLTVL.

The chain carries TRBV6-5 and TRBJ1-2; D is unclear. Germline lookup yields CDR1 MNHEY and CDR2 SVGAGI. Trimming left V 0 bases short and J 6 bases short, with 11 bases between. The CDR3 is 14 residues long. The CDR3 nucleotides read TGTGCCAGCAGTTACTCCAATGGCGGGGATGGCTACACCTTC. Translated: CASSYSNGGDGYTF.

The J gene is TRBJ1-1, the V gene TRBV18; D is ambiguous. This CDR3 spans 15 amino acids. Germline CDR1 KGHSH, CDR2 LQKENI. Trimming removed 3 bases from V and 8 bases from J, with 19 bases in between. The CDR3 loop is CASSPRQTAAGEAFF. As DNA, the CDR3 is TGTGCCAGCTCACCCAGACAAACTGCCGCGGGGGAAGCTTTCTTT.

In this sample, this clone turned up a few times. The chain joins TRBV19 to TRBJ1-4; 11 bases agree with TRBD1. V lost 9 bases and J lost 4; bases outside the gene matches: 7. Germline V gene lookup returns CDR1 LNHDA and CDR2 SQIVND (reference sequence). The CDR3 loop spans 15 amino acids. Here the CDR3 reads CASGQGAHGNEKLFF. DNA for the CDR3: TGTGCCAGCGGACAGGGGGCGCATGGTAATGAAAAACTGTTTTTT.

The rearrangement joins TRBV5-4 to TRBJ2-1; 10 nucleotides line up with TRBD1. Germline V gene lookup returns CDR1 SGHNT and CDR2 YYREEE (reference sequence). There are 20 residues in the CDR3. Unmatched junction bases numbered 16, after V lost 1 base and J lost 3 bases. The CDR3 DNA reads TGTGCCAGCAGCTTGCCCGTTGGGACAGGGGTGCTAGCGAACTACAATGAGCAGTTCTTC. Translation: CASSLPVGTGVLANYNEQFF. Complete variable domain (other parts from reference TRBV5-4 and TRBJ2-1): ETGVTQSPTHLIKTRGQQVTLRCSSQSGHNTVSWYQQALGQGPQFIFQYYREEENGRGNFPPRFSGLQFPNYSSELNVNALELDDSALYLCASSLPVGTGVLANYNEQFFGPGTRLTVL.

This clone occurred once. The V gene is TRBV7-9, the J gene TRBJ2-3; weak D call: TRBD2 (5 bases). The CDR3 has 12 amino acids. CDR1 is SEHNR, CDR2 FQNEAQ, per germline (reference sequence). V lost 7 bases and J 4 bases, leaving 9 bases between the germline ends. The CDR3 DNA follows: TGTGCCAGCACCCTCGGGGCAGATACGCAGTATTTT. Protein product: CASTLGADTQYF.

J is TRBJ1-2 and V is TRBV6-5; 7 bases agree with TRBD1. The J segment lost 1 base and the V segment lost 6 bases, leaving 5 bases of the junction unmatched. The CDR3 is made up of 14 amino acids. Germline CDR1 and CDR2: MNHEY and SVGAGI. The CDR3 sequence: CASRSGGFNYGYTF. CDR3 nucleotides: TGTGCCAGCAGATCAGGGGGGTTTAACTATGGCTACACCTTC.

The chain is built from TRBV27 and TRBJ1-4; D call uncertain. The V end lost 5 bases, the J end lost 5 bases, and 18 bases lay between the germline ends. The CDR3 runs to 16 residues. Germline loops: CDR1 MNHEY, CDR2 SMNVEV (reference sequence). The chain's CDR3 is CASSPLLRTGNEKLFF. As DNA, the CDR3 is TGTGCCAGCAGTCCTCTATTACGGACGGGGAATGAAAAACTGTTTTTT.

J is TRBJ1-2 and V is TRBV6-4; 7 bases match TRBD1. Germline loops: CDR1 MRHNA, CDR2 SNTAGT. The CDR3 runs 16 residues. V gave up 6 bases and J gave up 4 bases; unmatched junction bases: 14. CDR3 in DNA: TGTGCCAGCAGAAGAACCGCCGGGACAGAGGCCTATGGCTACACCTTC. Translation: CASRRTAGTEAYGYTF.

The chain couples TRBV13 to TRBJ2-1; the match to TRBD2 covers 13 bases. The CDR3 is made up of 16 amino acids. With 8 bases clipped from V and 6 bases from J, the junction kept 10 bases outside the gene matches. CDR1 is PRHDT, CDR2 FYEKMQ, per germline (reference sequence). The CDR3 DNA sequence: TGTGCCAGCCGAAATCTAGGACTAGCGGGAGTCAATGAGCAGTTCTTC. This sequence encodes CASRNLGLAGVNEQFF.

The rearrangement uses TRBV11-1 and TRBJ2-7, with 13 bases that match TRBD2. CDR1 and CDR2 from the germline V gene are SGHAT and FQDESV (reference sequence). The length of the CDR3 is 15 residues. J lost 1 base, V lost 5 bases, and 2 bases had no gene match. The CDR3 nucleotides are TGTGCCAGCAGCGTGGGACTAGCGGGATCCTACGAGCAGTACTTC. Protein sequence: CASSVGLAGSYEQYF.

The gene calls are TRBV29-1 and TRBJ2-7; 10 bases map to TRBD1. Germline CDR1 and CDR2: SQVTM and ANQGSEA. The CDR3 has 15 amino acids. V gave up 0 bases and J gave up 3 bases; unmatched junction bases: 5. The CDR3: CSVEDGGTGVYEQYF. The CDR3 DNA reads TGCAGCGTTGAAGATGGAGGGACAGGGGTCTACGAGCAGTACTTC.

This clone appeared a single time. The genes are TRBV15 and TRBJ2-7, with 7 bases identical to TRBD2. V shed 2 bases, J shed 2 bases, and the junction held 3 bases outside the gene matches. Germline CDR1 and CDR2: LNHNV and YYDKDF (reference sequence). This CDR3 is built from 14 residues. The CDR3 DNA reads TGTGCCACCAGCAGACTAGCGGATACCTACGAGCAGTACTTC. This sequence encodes CATSRLADTYEQYF. Using reference TRBV15 and TRBJ2-7 for the parts outside the CDR3, the full variable domain is DAMVIQNPRYQVTQFGKPVTLSCSQTLNHNVMYWYQQKSSQAPKLLFHYYDKDFNNEADTPDNFQSRRPNTSFCFLDIRSPGLGDTAMYLCATSRLADTYEQYFGPGTRLTVT.

This clone showed up just a few times. This chain joins TRBV5-4 and TRBJ2-2; no firm D call. This CDR3 is 15 amino acids long. CDR1 is SGHNT and CDR2 is YYREEE in the germline V gene (reference sequence). V was clipped by 1 base and J by 4 bases, with 11 bases between them. The CDR3, as DNA: TGTGCCAGCAGCTTGAACGGGTACCTCACCGGGGAGCTGTTTTTT. Encoded protein: CASSLNGYLTGELFF.

This clone was recorded only once. The chain has TRBV2 and TRBJ2-3; D call uncertain. This CDR3 is 13 amino acids long. Germline V lookup: CDR1 SNHLY, CDR2 FYNNEI. Trimming removed 7 bases from V and 3 bases from J, with 11 bases in between. Here the CDR3 reads CASNNYMTDTQYF. Written as DNA, the CDR3 is TGTGCCAGCAACAACTATATGACAGATACGCAGTATTTT.

In DNA, the CDR3 is TGTGCCAGCAGTGAGGGCGACAGGGGTTATGGCTACACCTTC. Translation gives CASSEGDRGYGYTF. The chain combines TRBV2 with TRBJ1-2, with 8 bases that match TRBD1. The CDR3 spans 14 residues. V trimming: 3 bases; J trimming: 5 bases; junction bases outside the gene matches: 5. Germline-derived CDR1 and CDR2 are SNHLY and FYNNEI.